This entry is about one T cell receptor (beta chain). The sample is drawn from a study of blood T cell repertoires in COVID-19. Study at large: Samples of COVID-19 (acute and convalescent) were obtained from the United States, Italy and Spain. In each case, the material was cDNA or gDNA derived from T cells, B-cell-depleted T cells, or PBMCs.

Original processing notes: Scientists estimated how many nucleated cells there were by amplifying reference gene primers. Profiling relied on immunoSEQ multiplex PCR, and the TCRdb table lists in-frame clones only, not all of them. V, J and clone size are taken as reported in that table, and D and trimming were inferred from the DNA itself. The sample lists under 300,000 clones, about 90% occurring once. This study enrolled people aged about 18 to 95 from 20 to 25 US geographic areas. Germline assignment: CDR1 ENHRY and CDR2 SYGVKD. The V end was cut by 6 bases, the J end by 3 bases, with 11 bases between. This CDR3 is 13 amino acids long.

The chain recombines TRBV10-3 with TRBJ1-1, with D hard to call. This receptor was taken from a human donor in a cohort exposed to, infected with or recovered from COVID-19 (not recorded which). The donor label of this sample is uncertain. The source material was PBMCs or T cells enriched from blood (not recorded which). Here the CDR3 DNA reads TGTGCCATCAGGACGCGACGGGACACTGAAGCTTTCTTT. It encodes CAIRTRRDTEAFF.